The text below deals with one T cell receptor (beta chain). The antigen remains undetermined. This CDR3 has 14 residues. V gave up 3 bases and J gave up 1 base, with 8 bases separating them. The germline gives CDR1 LNHDA, CDR2 SQIVND (reference sequence). The naive gate required viable CD3+CD4+ or CD3+CD8+ cells with CCR7+CD45RA+CD45RO-CD95-CD27+CD28+ phenotype. Peripheral blood was collected from the related graft donor on the marrow donation day. The source of the sample is a study of T cells after posttransplantation cyclophosphamide. Profiling relied on immunoSEQ multiplex PCR, and the TCRdb table lists in-frame clones only, not all of them. The profile covers 31,000 or so clones, with about nine tenths appearing a single time and around 0.23% taken by the ten largest. Study observations and caveats: Tissue-infiltrating T cells from skin or gut overlapped little with blood T cells. Donor-recipient repertoire similarity was low at 1-2 months, rising over year one. Recipient CMV seropositivity and CMV reactivation strongly tracked TRB clonality.

The chain carries TRBV19 and TRBJ2-3, with TRBD2 as a possible D gene (6 bases). Sequenced material: naive CD4+ T cells sorted from PBMCs. The source of this sequence is a woman aged 55-75 years in good health, CMV-negative, and a related stem cell transplant donor. This CDR3 reads CASSITGGTDTQYF. The CDR3 coding sequence is TGTGCCAGTAGTATTACGGGGGGCACAGATACGCAGTATTTT.